Listed below are T cell receptor beta chains from one sample, sequenced in a study of CXCR3-negative and CXCR3-positive naive CD8 T cells. TCRdb reprocessed the 5' RACE reads and keeps a single row for each CDR3 protein, giving no DNA. The sample has about 89,000 distinct CDR3 sequences. Sequences were obtained from naive CXCR3+ CD8+ T cells from blood. The receptors shown here come from a human donor in good health. Some clones in this sample may be carry-over from other donors' samples. Each CDR3 is given with its conserved first and last residue.

CDR3aa	v_gene	j_gene
CASSSQGYSQDQETQYF	TRBV27	TRBJ2-5
CASSYSLTGELFF	TRBV6-2/TRBV6-3	TRBJ2-2
CATSGAEDGWLFF	TRBV15	TRBJ2-2
CASSPDEGLPTQYF	TRBV9	TRBJ2-3
CASSQEAGWDEQFF	TRBV3-1	TRBJ2-1
CASTPGGETQYF	TRBV14	TRBJ2-5
CASSLASREQYF	TRBV7-2	TRBJ2-7
CASSLGLAGVSNEQFF	TRBV9	TRBJ2-1
CASSWAYTRAEAFF	TRBV28	TRBJ1-1
CASSLAGQGENIQYF	TRBV7-8	TRBJ2-4
CASSQVLAGGAYEQYF	TRBV4-1	TRBJ2-7
CASSLFGQGASGELFF	TRBV5-1	TRBJ2-2
CASSSRDSTSTDTQYF	TRBV7-9	TRBJ2-3
CSARDLGGSPPETQYF	TRBV20-1	TRBJ2-5
CASSQGRGLRDEQYF	TRBV4-3	TRBJ2-7
CASSLFQGGNTEAFF	TRBV7-9	TRBJ1-1
CASSQDVLAGVVDTQYF	TRBV14	TRBJ2-3
CSVAGQSYEQYF	TRBV29-1	TRBJ2-7
CSVEDRTRNTGELFF	TRBV29-1	TRBJ2-2
CASSYPPGAKNIQYF	TRBV6-2/TRBV6-3	TRBJ2-4
CASSLGTGIDTQYF	TRBV5-4	TRBJ2-3